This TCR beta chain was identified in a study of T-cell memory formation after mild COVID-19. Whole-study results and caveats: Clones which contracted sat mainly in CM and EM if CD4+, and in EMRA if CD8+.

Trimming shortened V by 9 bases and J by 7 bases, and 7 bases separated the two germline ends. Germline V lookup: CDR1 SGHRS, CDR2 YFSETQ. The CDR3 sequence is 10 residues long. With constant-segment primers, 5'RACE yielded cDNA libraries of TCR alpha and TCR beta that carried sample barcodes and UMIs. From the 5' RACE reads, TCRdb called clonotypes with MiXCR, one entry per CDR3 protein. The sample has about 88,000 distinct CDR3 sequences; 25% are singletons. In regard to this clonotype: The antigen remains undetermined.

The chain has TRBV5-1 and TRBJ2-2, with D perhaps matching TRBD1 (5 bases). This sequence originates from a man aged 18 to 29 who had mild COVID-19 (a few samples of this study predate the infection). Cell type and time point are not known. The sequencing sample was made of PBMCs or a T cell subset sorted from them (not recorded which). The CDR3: CAKRGGELFF. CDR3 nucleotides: TGCGCCAAAAGGGGCGGGGAGCTGTTTTTT.